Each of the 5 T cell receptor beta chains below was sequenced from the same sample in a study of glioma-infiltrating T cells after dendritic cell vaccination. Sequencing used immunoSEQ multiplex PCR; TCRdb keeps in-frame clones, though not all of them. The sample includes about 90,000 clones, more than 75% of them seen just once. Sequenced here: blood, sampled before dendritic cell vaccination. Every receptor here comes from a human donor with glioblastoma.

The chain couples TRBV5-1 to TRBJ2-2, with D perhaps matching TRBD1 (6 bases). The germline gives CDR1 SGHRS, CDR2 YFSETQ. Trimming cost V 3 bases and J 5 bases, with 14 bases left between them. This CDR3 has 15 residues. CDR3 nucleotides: TGCGCCAGCAGCTGGGGGCGGACTGGGACCGGGGAGCTGTTTTTT. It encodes CASSWGRTGTGELFF.

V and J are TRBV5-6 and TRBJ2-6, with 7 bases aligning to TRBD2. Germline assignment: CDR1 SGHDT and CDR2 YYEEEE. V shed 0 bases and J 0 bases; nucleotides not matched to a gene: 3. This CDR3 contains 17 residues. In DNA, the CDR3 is TGTGCCAGCAGCTTGGGACTAGCCCCCTCTGGGGCCAACGTCCTGACTTTC. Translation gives CASSLGLAPSGANVLTF.

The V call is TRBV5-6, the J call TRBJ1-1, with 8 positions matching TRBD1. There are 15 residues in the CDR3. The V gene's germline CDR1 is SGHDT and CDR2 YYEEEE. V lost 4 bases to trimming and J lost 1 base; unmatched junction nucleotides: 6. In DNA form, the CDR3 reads TGTGCCAGCAGCCCTGAGACAGGGGCGAACACTGAAGCTTTCTTT. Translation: CASSPETGANTEAFF.

DNA for the CDR3: TGTGCCAGCAGTCAAACGCGGGGAGATACGCAGTATTTT. Translating gives CASSQTRGDTQYF. This sequence joins TRBV6-5 and TRBJ2-3; maybe TRBD2 (6 bases). Germline V CDR1 and CDR2: MNHEY, SVGAGI. The CDR3 totals 13 residues. V was trimmed by 5 bases and J by 5 bases, leaving 11 bases between them.

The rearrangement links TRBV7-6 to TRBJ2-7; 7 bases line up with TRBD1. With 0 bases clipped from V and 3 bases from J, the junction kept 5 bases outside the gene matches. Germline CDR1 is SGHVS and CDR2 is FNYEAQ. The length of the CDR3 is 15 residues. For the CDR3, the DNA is TGTGCCAGCAGCTTAGCCCCGGGACAGATCTACGAGCAGTACTTC. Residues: CASSLAPGQIYEQYF.